The TCR beta chain under discussion was sequenced for a study of cytomegalovirus exposure and HLA in healthy donors. Vbeta (60) and Jbeta (13) primers were used in the PCR. TCRdb keeps only in-frame clones here, not all; method: immunoSEQ multiplex PCR. The sample carries about 120,000 clones, roughly 77% recorded once. V lost 4 bases to trimming and J lost 1 base; unmatched junction nucleotides: 17. Germline V gene lookup returns CDR1 LGHNA and CDR2 YNFKEQ. This CDR3 has 19 amino acids. The gene calls are TRBV4-2 and TRBJ2-7; 9 bases fit TRBD2. This clonotype was sampled from a man aged 35 to 55 in good health and CMV-seronegative. Material: PBMCs. As DNA, the CDR3 is TGTGCCAGCAGCCGGGCACAGGGCTCCGGGACTAGCTTGTCCTACGAGCAGTACTTC. Protein product: CASSRAQGSGTSLSYEQYF.